This entry lists 11 T cell receptor gamma chains sequenced from one sample in a study of γδ T cells in repeated Plasmodium falciparum infection. Vgamma9/Vdelta2+ and Vdelta2-negative gammadelta T cells were flow-sorted from PBMC for bulk sequencing. TCRdb re-called clones from the multiplex PCR reads via CATT. This repertoire shows roughly 15,000 gamma-chain clones, 1.6% found once; its top ten account for around 30%. Sequencing was carried out using gamma-delta T cells from blood. The receptors were gathered from a pool of human donors (malaria-infected and uninfected, not separated).

In this sample, this clone turned up a few times. This likely reflects a read error, since a far larger clone is one base away. Other nucleotide sequences from this sample produce the same CDR3. The chain employs TRGV3 and TRGJ1 or TRGJ2. The V gene's germline CDR1 is VTNTFY and CDR2 YDVSTARD (reference sequence). The CDR3 sequence is 12 residues long. CDR3 in amino acids: CATWFHYYKKLF. The CDR3 coding sequence is TGTGCCACCTGGTTCCATTATTACAAGAAACTCTTT.

This clone was seen a few times. TCRdb's protein for this DNA is that of a much larger clone and differs from the translation at residue 7, likely a read error; the protein shown is the DNA translation. The chain is built from TRGV9 and TRGJP. The J gene, left out of TCRdb, was set here by checking the DNA against germline. The germline gives CDR1 GITISATS, CDR2 ISYDGTV (reference sequence). The CDR3 has 18 amino acids. V dropped 4 bases and J dropped 7; count of bases not matched to a gene: 13. As DNA, the CDR3 is TGTGCCTTGTGGGACCTAACTGGGGGGGAGTTGGGCAAAAAAATCAAGGTATTT. This codes for CALWDLTGGELGKKIKVF.

This clone was found a few times. This DNA's translation and the protein TCRdb lists, from a much larger clone, do not match at residue 6, likely due to a read error; the protein shown is translated from the DNA. This rearrangement joins TRGV9 to TRGJP. TCRdb carries no J gene annotation; the J gene was assigned here by matching the DNA with germline. Per germline, CDR1 GITISATS and CDR2 ISYDGTV (reference sequence). There are 19 residues in the CDR3. The trim removed 3 bases at V and 4 bases at J, leaving 12 bases unmatched. The chain's CDR3 is CALWERTKLQELGKKIKVF. CDR3 sequence (DNA): TGTGCCTTGTGGGAGAGAACCAAATTACAAGAGTTGGGCAAAAAAATCAAGGTATTT.

This clone was recorded many times. This DNA translates differently at residue 9 from the TCRdb protein, which is that of a much larger clone; a read error is likely, and the protein shown is the DNA's own translation. The CDR3 is CATWDGLKELF. CDR3 in DNA: TGTGCCACCTGGGATGGGCTGAAGGAACTCTTT. The V call is TRGV4, the J call TRGJ1 or TRGJ2. Germline V CDR1 and CDR2: EGSTGY, YDSYTSSV. The trim removed 0 bases at V and 14 bases at J, leaving 7 bases unmatched. The CDR3 is 11 residues long.

This clone was counted at least ten times. A read error is the likely source, as a far larger clone sits one nucleotide away. Other DNA sequences from this sample encode an identical CDR3 as well. The J gene is TRGJP, the V gene TRGV9. From germline, CDR1 is GITISATS and CDR2 ISYDGTV (reference sequence). The CDR3 consists of 17 residues. The CDR3 reads CALWEVQVGLGKKIKVF. CDR3 in DNA: TGTGCCTTGTGGGAGGTGCAAGTTGGGTTGGGCAAGAAAATCAAGGTATTT.

This clone turned up a few times. TCRdb assigns this DNA the protein of a much larger clone, which departs from its translation at residue 2; this likely reflects a read error, and the protein shown comes from translating the DNA. J is TRGJ1 or TRGJ2 and V is TRGV3. Assignment of the J gene here rests on matching the DNA to germline, because TCRdb gives none. The CDR3 spans 15 residues. Looked up from germline, CDR1 is VTNTFY and CDR2 is YDVSTARD (reference sequence). The CDR3 DNA reads as TGTACCACCTGGGACAGGCGTGATGGGGATTATAAGAAACTCTTT. Protein product: CTTWDRRDGDYKKLF.

This clone was observed a few times. The protein recorded in TCRdb matches a much larger clone and deviates from this DNA's translation at residue 13, suggesting a read error; the protein here is obtained by translating the DNA. The chain uses TRGV9 and TRGJP. The J gene, absent from TCRdb, was called here by matching the DNA to germline. There are 17 residues in the CDR3. The germline V gene has CDR1 GITISATS and CDR2 ISYDGTV (reference sequence). CDR3 sequence: CALWEDHQELGKRIKVF. CDR3 bases: TGTGCCTTGTGGGAGGATCATCAAGAGTTGGGCAAAAGAATCAAGGTATTT.

This clone was found a few times. TCRdb's listed protein matches a much larger clone and diverges from this DNA's translation at residue 17, likely through a read error; the protein shown comes from the DNA. CDR3: CALWEVKTLFSSGWFKTF. As DNA, the CDR3 is TGTGCCTTGTGGGAGGTGAAAACTCTTTTTTCCTCTGGTTGGTTCAAGACATTT. The V gene is given as TRGV9, and no J gene call is available. This CDR3 contains 18 residues. Germline CDR1 is GITISATS and CDR2 is ISYDGTV (reference sequence).

For this clone: The translation of this DNA and the TCRdb protein of a much larger clone differ at residue 7, probably owing to a read error; the protein shown here is translated from the DNA. The gene calls are TRGV9 and TRGJ1 or TRGJ2. Here the J gene was assigned by germline matching of the DNA, as TCRdb has none. Germline CDR1 and CDR2: GITISATS and ISYDGTV (reference sequence). The J segment lost 9 bases and the V segment lost 0 bases, leaving 5 bases of the junction unmatched. This CDR3 has 12 residues. CDR3 sequence (DNA): TGTGCCTTGTGGGAGGTGCCGCGTAAGAAACTCTTT. Translating it yields CALWEVPRKKLF.

As regards this clone: Translating this DNA gives a protein that differs at residue 14 from the TCRdb one, which belongs to a much larger clone; a read error is likely, and the protein shown is this translation. The chain employs TRGV3 and TRGJP. As TCRdb names no J gene, one was assigned here on the basis of a DNA match to germline. Germline V gene data show CDR1 as VTNTFY and CDR2 as YDVSTARD (reference sequence). CDR3 length: 18 amino acids. The DNA of the CDR3 is TGTGCCACCTGGGACGTGTCAACGCAAGAGTTGGGCAAAAGAATCAAGGTATTT. Amino acid sequence: CATWDVSTQELGKRIKVF.

Of note for this clone: One base separates it from a far larger clone, so it is likely a read error. The sample carries other DNA sequences with the same CDR3. This sequence joins TRGV8 and TRGJ1 or TRGJ2. TCRdb offers no J gene call, so here the DNA was matched to germline to obtain one. The germline CDR1 and CDR2 sequences are VENAVY and YDSYNSRV. The CDR3 length is 11 residues. The V segment lost 2 bases and the J segment 11 bases; nucleotides outside the gene matches: 6. CDR3 in amino acids: CATWDKFEKLF. The CDR3 DNA is TGTGCCACCTGGGATAAGTTCGAGAAACTCTTT.